The present entry profiles one T cell receptor beta chain with its context. As yet, its antigen is unknown. CDR1 is SEHNR and CDR2 is FQNEAQ in the germline V gene (reference sequence). The length of the CDR3 is 16 residues. The V gene lost 2 bases and the J gene lost 8 bases, with 16 bases spanning the gap. This sample was included in a study of OX40 agonist ivuxolimab in advanced cancers. Background on the study: Intravenous ivuxolimab at 0.01 to 10 mg/kg was given to patients every 2 weeks. Males comprised around four fifths of the group, whose mean age was approximately 60 years (range about 20 to 79).

Regarding the study as a whole: CD8+ T cells (on average) carried more expanded clones than CD4+ T cells. Certain nonresponders additionally had low normalized T-cell clonal expansion.

Repertoires were generated with immunoSEQ multiplex PCR, while TCRdb's copy carries only in-frame clones and drops some. The sample holds approximately 40,000 clones, roughly 84% seen once. V usage is TRBV7-9 and J usage is TRBJ1-6; D unresolved. The receptor was derived from an adult with an advanced solid tumor such as melanoma, head and neck, liver or kidney cancer. The sequencing here drew on CD4+ or CD8+ T cells sorted from blood, taken in a trial of the OX40 agonist ivuxolimab. The CDR3 DNA sequence: TGTGCCAGCAGCTTAATAGGTTTCAGGTGGGATTCACCCCTCCACTTT. Its translation: CASSLIGFRWDSPLHF. Full variable domain (remainder filled in from reference TRBV7-9 and TRBJ1-6): DTGVSQNPRHKITKRGQNVTFRCDPISEHNRLYWYRQTLGQGPEFLTYFQNEAQLEKSRLLSDRFSAERPKGSFSTLEIQRTEQGDSAMYLCASSLIGFRWDSPLHFGNGTRLTVT.